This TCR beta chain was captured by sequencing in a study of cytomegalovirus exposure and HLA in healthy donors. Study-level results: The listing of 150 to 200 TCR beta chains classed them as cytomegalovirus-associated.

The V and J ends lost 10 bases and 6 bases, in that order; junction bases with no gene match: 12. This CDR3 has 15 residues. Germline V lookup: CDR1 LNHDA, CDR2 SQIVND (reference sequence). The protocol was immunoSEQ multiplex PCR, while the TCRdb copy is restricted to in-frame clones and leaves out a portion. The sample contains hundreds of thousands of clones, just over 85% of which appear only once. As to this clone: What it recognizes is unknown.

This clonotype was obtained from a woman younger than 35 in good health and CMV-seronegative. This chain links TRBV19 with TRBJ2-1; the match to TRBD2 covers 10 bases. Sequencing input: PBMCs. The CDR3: CATSEGLAFVNEQFF. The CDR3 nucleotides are TGTGCCACCTCGGAGGGACTAGCGTTTGTCAATGAGCAGTTCTTC.